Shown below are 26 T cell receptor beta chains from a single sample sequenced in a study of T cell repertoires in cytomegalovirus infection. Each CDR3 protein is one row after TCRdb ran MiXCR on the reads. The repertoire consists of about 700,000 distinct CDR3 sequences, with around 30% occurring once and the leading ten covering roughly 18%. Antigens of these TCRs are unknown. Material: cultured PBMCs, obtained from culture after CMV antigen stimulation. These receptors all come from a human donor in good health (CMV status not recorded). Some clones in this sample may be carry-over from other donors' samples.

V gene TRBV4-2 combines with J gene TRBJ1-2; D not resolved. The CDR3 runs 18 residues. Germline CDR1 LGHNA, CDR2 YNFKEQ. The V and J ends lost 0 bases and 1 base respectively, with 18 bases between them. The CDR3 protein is CASSQDPATLNLNYGYTF. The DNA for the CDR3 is TGTGCCAGCAGCCAAGATCCTGCGACGTTGAACCTTAACTATGGCTACACCTTC.

The CDR3 sequence: CASSGLGGGYEQYF. DNA of the CDR3: TGTGCCAGCAGTGGATTAGGGGGGGGCTACGAGCAGTACTTC. V and J are TRBV2 and TRBJ2-7; possible D gene TRBD2, 7 bases. V shed 4 bases and J shed 3 bases, with 13 bases lying between them. CDR1 is SNHLY, CDR2 FYNNEI, per germline. CDR3 size: 14 residues.

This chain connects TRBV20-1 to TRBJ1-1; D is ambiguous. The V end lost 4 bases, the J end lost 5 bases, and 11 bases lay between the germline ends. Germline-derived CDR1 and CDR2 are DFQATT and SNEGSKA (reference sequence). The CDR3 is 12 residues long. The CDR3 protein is CSANQVGTEAFF. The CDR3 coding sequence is TGCAGTGCTAATCAGGTTGGAACTGAAGCTTTCTTT.

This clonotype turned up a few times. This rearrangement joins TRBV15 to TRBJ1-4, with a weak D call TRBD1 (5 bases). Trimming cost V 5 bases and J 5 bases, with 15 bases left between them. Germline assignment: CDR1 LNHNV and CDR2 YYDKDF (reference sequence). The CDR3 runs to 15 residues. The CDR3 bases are TGTGCCACCAGCGGGGACCTCCTAGGGAATGAAAAACTGTTTTTT. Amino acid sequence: CATSGDLLGNEKLFF.

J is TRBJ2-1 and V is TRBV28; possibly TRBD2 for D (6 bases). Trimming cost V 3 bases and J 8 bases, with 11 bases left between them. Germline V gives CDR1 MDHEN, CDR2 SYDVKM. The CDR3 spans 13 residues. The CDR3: CASSFGGSDEQFF. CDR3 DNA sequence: TGTGCCAGCAGTTTTGGGGGGTCCGATGAGCAGTTCTTC.

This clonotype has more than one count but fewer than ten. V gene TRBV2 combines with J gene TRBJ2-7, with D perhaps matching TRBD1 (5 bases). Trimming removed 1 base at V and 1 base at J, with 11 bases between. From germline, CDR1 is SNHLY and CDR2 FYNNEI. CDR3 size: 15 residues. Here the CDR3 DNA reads TGTGCCAGCAGTGAAGGGGGCGAAGAATCCTACGAGCAGTACTTC. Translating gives CASSEGGEESYEQYF.

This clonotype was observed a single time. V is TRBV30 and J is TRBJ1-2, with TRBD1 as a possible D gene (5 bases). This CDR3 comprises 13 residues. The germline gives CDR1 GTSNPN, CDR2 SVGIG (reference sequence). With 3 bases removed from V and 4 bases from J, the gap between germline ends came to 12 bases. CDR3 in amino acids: CAWSSDTPYGYTF. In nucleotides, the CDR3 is TGTGCCTGGAGCTCGGACACTCCCTATGGCTACACCTTC.

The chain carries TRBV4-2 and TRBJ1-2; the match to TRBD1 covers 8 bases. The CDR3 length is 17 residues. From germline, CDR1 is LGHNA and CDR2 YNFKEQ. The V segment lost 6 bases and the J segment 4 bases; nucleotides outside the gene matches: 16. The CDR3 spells CASSPSRGGQAFYGYTF. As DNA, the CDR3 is TGTGCCAGCAGTCCTTCCCGTGGGGGACAGGCCTTCTATGGCTACACCTTC.

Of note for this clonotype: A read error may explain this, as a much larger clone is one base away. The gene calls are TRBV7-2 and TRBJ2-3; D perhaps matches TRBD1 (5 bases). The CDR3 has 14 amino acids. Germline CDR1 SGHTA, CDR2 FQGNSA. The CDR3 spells CASSWGFSTNTQYF. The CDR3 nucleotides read TGTGCCAGCAGCTGGGGCTTTTCCACAAATACGCAGTATTTT. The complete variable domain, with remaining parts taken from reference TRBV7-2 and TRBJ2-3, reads GAGVSQSPSNKVTEKGKDVELRCDPISGHTALYWYRQSLGQGLEFLIYFQGNSAPDKSGLPSDRFSAERTGGSVSTLTIQRTQQEDSAVYLCASSWGFSTNTQYFGPGTRLTVL.

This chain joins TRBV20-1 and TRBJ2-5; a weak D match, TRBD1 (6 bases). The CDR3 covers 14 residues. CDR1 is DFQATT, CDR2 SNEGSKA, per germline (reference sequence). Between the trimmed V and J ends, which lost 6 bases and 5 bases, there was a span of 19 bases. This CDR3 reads CSATLLVGGETQYF. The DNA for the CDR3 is TGCAGTGCCACTCTGCTAGTAGGGGGTGAGACCCAGTACTTC.

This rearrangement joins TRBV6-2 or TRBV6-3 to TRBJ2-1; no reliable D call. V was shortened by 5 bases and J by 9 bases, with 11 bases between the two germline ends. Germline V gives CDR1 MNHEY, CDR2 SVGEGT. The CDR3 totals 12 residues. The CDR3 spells CASSNRRSEQFF. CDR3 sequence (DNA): TGTGCCAGCAGTAACCGGCGGAGTGAGCAGTTCTTC.

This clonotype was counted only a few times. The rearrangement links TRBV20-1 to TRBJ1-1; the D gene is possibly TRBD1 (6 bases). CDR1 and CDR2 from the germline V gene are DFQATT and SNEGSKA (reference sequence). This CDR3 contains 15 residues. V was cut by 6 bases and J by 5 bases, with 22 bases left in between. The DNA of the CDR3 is TGCAGTGCCAAAGGGGGGGCGAGCACGCGAACTGAAGCTTTCTTT. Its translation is CSAKGGASTRTEAFF.

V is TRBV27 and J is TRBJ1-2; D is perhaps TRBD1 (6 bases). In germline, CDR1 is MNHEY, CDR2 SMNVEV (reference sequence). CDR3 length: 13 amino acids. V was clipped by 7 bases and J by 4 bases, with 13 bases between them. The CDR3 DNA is TGTGCCAGCAAACAGACAGGACTCTATGGCTACACCTTC. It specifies CASKQTGLYGYTF.

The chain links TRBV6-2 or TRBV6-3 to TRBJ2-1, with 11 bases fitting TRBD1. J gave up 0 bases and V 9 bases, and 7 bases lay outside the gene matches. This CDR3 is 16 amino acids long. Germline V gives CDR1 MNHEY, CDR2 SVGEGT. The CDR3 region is CASLDRGLSSYNEQFF. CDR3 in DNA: TGTGCCAGTTTGGACAGGGGGCTTAGCTCCTACAATGAGCAGTTCTTC.

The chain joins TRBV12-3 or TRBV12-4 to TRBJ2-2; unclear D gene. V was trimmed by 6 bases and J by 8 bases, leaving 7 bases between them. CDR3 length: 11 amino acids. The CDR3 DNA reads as TGTGCCAGCAGGCTGATGGGGGAGCTGTTTTTT. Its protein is CASRLMGELFF.

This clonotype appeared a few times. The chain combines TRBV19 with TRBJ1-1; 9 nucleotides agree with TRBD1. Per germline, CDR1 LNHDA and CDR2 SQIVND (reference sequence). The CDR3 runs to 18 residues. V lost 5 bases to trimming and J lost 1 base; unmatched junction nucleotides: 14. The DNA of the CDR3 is TGTGCCAGTAGTCTCCGCGTCCCGGGACAGGGTAAGAACACTGAAGCTTTCTTT. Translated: CASSLRVPGQGKNTEAFF.

The CDR3 loop reads CASTHSGNTGELFF. The CDR3 DNA sequence: TGTGCCAGCACCCATAGCGGGAACACCGGGGAGCTGTTTTTT. This chain links TRBV6-2 or TRBV6-3 with TRBJ2-2; D may be TRBD2 (6 bases). The germline gives CDR1 MNHEY, CDR2 SVGEGT. Deletions cut 7 bases from V and 1 base from J, with 10 bases between. This CDR3 has 14 residues.

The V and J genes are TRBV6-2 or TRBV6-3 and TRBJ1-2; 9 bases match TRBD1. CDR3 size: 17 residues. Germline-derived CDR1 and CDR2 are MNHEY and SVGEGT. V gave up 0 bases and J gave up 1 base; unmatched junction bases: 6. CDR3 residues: CASSYSFRTGDNYGYTF. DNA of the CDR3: TGTGCCAGCAGTTACTCGTTTAGGACAGGGGATAACTATGGCTACACCTTC.

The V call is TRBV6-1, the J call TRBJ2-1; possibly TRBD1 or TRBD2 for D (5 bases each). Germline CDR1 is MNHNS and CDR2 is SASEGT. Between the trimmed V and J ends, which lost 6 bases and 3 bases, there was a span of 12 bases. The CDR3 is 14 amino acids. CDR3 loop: CASSRDGFYNEQFF. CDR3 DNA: TGTGCCAGCAGCCGGGACGGCTTCTACAATGAGCAGTTCTTC.

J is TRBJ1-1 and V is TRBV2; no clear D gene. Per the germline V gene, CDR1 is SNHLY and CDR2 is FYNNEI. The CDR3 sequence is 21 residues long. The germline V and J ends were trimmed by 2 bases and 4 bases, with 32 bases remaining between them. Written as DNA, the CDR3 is TGTGCCAGCAGTGAAAGGAGGGCTCGAATCACCCCCCGGGTTTTTGGCACTGAAGCTTTCTTT. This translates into CASSERRARITPRVFGTEAFF.

The CDR3 DNA is TGTGCCAGCAGCTTAATTGGGACCAGCGCCGCCCCAGATACGCAGTATTTT. It is translated as CASSLIGTSAAPDTQYF. The V call is TRBV7-9, the J call TRBJ2-3; possibly TRBD1 or TRBD2 for D (5 bases each). V lost 2 bases and J 4 bases, leaving 19 bases between the germline ends. There are 17 residues in the CDR3. Germline CDR1 SEHNR, CDR2 FQNEAQ (reference sequence).

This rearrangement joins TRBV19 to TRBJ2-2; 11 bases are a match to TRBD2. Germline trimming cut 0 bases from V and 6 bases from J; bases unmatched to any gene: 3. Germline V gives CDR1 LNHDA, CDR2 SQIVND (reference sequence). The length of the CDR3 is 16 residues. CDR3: CASSIDLLAGAGELFF. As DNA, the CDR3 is TGTGCCAGTAGTATAGATCTACTAGCGGGAGCCGGGGAGCTGTTTTTT.

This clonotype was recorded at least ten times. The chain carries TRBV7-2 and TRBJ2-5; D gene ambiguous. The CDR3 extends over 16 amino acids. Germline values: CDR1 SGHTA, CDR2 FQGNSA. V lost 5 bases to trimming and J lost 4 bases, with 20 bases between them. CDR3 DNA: TGTGCCAGCAGCGTCAAATTCTCTAGTCACGGAGAGACCCAGTACTTC. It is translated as CASSVKFSSHGETQYF.

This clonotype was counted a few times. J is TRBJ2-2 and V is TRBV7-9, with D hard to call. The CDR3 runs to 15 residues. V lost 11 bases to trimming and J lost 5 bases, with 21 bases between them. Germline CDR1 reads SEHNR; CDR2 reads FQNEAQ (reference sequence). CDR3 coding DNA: TGTGCCGGGCGGACCCCAAGACTTAGAACCGGGGAGCTGTTTTTT. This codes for CAGRTPRLRTGELFF.

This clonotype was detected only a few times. The CDR3 sequence: CASSPPPGGNEQFF. The CDR3 nucleotides are TGTGCCAGCAGCCCGCCGCCTGGGGGCAATGAGCAGTTCTTC. The genes are TRBV7-2 and TRBJ2-1; D tentatively fits TRBD1 or TRBD2 (5 bases each). V dropped 5 bases and J dropped 6 bases, with 14 bases sitting between them. The CDR3 spans 14 residues. From germline, CDR1 is SGHTA and CDR2 FQGNSA. The whole variable domain, filled in from reference TRBV7-2 and TRBJ2-1, reads GAGVSQSPSNKVTEKGKDVELRCDPISGHTALYWYRQSLGQGLEFLIYFQGNSAPDKSGLPSDRFSAERTGGSVSTLTIQRTQQEDSAVYLCASSPPPGGNEQFFGPGTRLTVL.

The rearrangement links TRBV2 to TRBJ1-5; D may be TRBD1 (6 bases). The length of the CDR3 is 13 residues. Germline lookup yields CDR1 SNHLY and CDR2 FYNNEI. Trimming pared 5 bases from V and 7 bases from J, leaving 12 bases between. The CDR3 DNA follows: TGTGCCAGCAGTCCGGGACAAAGGCAGCCCCAGCATTTT. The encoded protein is CASSPGQRQPQHF.